The 9 T cell receptor beta chains reported below all come from one sample, sequenced in a study of control samples from healthy donors and cancer patients. The protocol was immunoSEQ multiplex PCR, while the TCRdb copy is restricted to in-frame clones and leaves out a portion. The sample has tens of thousands of clones, almost 85% seen once. The sequenced material came from blood. Receptor source: a man in his forties in good health.

The chain has TRBV5-1 and TRBJ2-1; 9 bases are shared with TRBD2. V lost 4 bases to trimming and J lost 6 bases; unmatched junction nucleotides: 5. The CDR3 spans 14 residues. Germline V gene sequence: CDR1 SGHRS, CDR2 YFSETQ. The CDR3 loop reads CASSVSGRSNEQFF. CDR3 sequence (DNA): TGCGCCAGCAGCGTGAGCGGGAGGTCCAATGAGCAGTTCTTC. Drawing the rest from reference TRBV5-1 and TRBJ2-1, the complete variable domain is KAGVTQTPRYLIKTRGQQVTLSCSPISGHRSVSWYQQTPGQGLQFLFEYFSETQRNKGNFPGRFSGRQFSNSRSEMNVSTLELGDSALYLCASSVSGRSNEQFFGPGTRLTVL.

Concerning this clone itself: The same CDR3 is also encoded by other DNA sequences in this sample. This chain connects TRBV25-1 to TRBJ2-2, with D tentatively TRBD1 or TRBD2 (6 bases each). The V and J ends lost 2 bases and 5 bases respectively, with 12 bases between them. Germline V gene sequence: CDR1 MGHDK, CDR2 SYGVNS. This CDR3 is 15 amino acids long. Here the CDR3 DNA reads TGTGCCAGCAGTGAAATAGGGGGGCGGACCGGGGAGCTGTTTTTT. Translating gives CASSEIGGRTGELFF.

V gene TRBV9 combines with J gene TRBJ1-1; 9 bases map to TRBD1. Germline V gene data show CDR1 as SGDLS and CDR2 as YYNGEE. V shed 1 base, J shed 0 bases, and the junction held 4 bases outside the gene matches. The CDR3 totals 16 residues. CDR3 sequence (DNA): TGTGCCAGCAGCGTATTAGGACAGGGGATGAACACTGAAGCTTTCTTT. This translates into CASSVLGQGMNTEAFF.

This chain links TRBV5-8 with TRBJ1-2, with 12 bases matching TRBD1. The CDR3 length is 14 residues. J gave up 7 bases and V 3 bases, and 4 bases lay outside the gene matches. Germline lookup yields CDR1 SGHTS and CDR2 YDEGEE. CDR3 bases: TGTGCCAGCAGCTGGGGACAGGGGGCTAGTGGCTACACCTTC. Translation gives CASSWGQGASGYTF.

The genes are TRBV9 and TRBJ1-4, with D hard to call. Trimming left V 0 bases short and J 7 bases short, with 7 bases between. The CDR3 runs to 13 residues. Germline V gene sequence: CDR1 SGDLS, CDR2 YYNGEE. CDR3 DNA: TGTGCCAGCAGCGTAGGGACGGGTGAAAAACTGTTTTTT. Amino acid sequence: CASSVGTGEKLFF.

This chain links TRBV11-1 with TRBJ1-1; D is unclear. There are 13 residues in the CDR3. Looked up from germline, CDR1 is SGHAT and CDR2 is FQDESV (reference sequence). The V gene lost 3 bases and the J gene lost 6 bases, with 11 bases spanning the gap. In DNA, the CDR3 is TGTGCCAGCAGCTTGAATACCGAGGCTGAAGCTTTCTTT. This gives the protein CASSLNTEAEAFF.

This chain links TRBV30 with TRBJ1-2, with TRBD1 matching 10 bases. Trimming removed 1 base from V and 4 bases from J; junction bases left unmatched: 6. The CDR3 loop spans 15 amino acids. Germline V gene data show CDR1 as GTSNPN and CDR2 as SVGIG (reference sequence). DNA of the CDR3: TGTGCCTGGAGTGAGGGGACAGGGGACGCCTATGGCTACACCTTC. Encoded protein: CAWSEGTGDAYGYTF. Combining the CDR3 with reference TRBV30 and TRBJ1-2 gives the whole variable domain SQTIHQWPATLVQPVGSPLSLECTVEGTSNPNLYWYRQAAGRGLQLLFYSVGIGQISSEVPQNLSASRPQDRQFILSSKKLLLSDSGFYLCAWSEGTGDAYGYTFGSGTRLTVV.

The chain is built from TRBV7-9 and TRBJ1-3; no clear D gene. The CDR3 has 14 residues. Trimming left V 2 bases short and J 1 base short, with 6 bases between. CDR1 and CDR2 from the germline V gene are SEHNR and FQNEAQ (reference sequence). Written as DNA, the CDR3 is TGTGCCAGCAGCTTATCAGGTTCTGGAAACACCATATATTTT. Its translation is CASSLSGSGNTIYF.

This clone was found a few times. The J gene is TRBJ1-1, the V gene TRBV7-9; no clear D gene. This CDR3 comprises 15 residues. CDR1 and CDR2 (germline): SEHNR, FQNEAQ (reference sequence). V dropped 1 base and J dropped 1 base, with 10 bases sitting between them. The CDR3 protein is CASSLEWAPNTEAFF. CDR3 DNA: TGTGCCAGCAGCTTAGAATGGGCTCCGAACACTGAAGCTTTCTTT. Using reference TRBV7-9 and TRBJ1-1 for the parts outside the CDR3, the full variable domain is DTGVSQNPRHKITKRGQNVTFRCDPISEHNRLYWYRQTLGQGPEFLTYFQNEAQLEKSRLLSDRFSAERPKGSFSTLEIQRTEQGDSAMYLCASSLEWAPNTEAFFGQGTRLTVV.